Listed here are 20 T cell receptor beta chains from one sample, sequenced in a study of T cells in Graves' hyperthyroidism and ophthalmopathy. RNA transcripts served as the template for amplifying TCR beta CDR3 regions. HTBI primers drove first-round RT-PCR of the TCR CDR3. TCRdb recomputed calls from the multiplex PCR reads with MiXCR, one row per CDR3 protein. This sample yields a few hundred thousand distinct CDR3 sequences, of which more than 15% are seen a single time; under 8% belongs to the top ten. Sequencing was carried out using blood. The receptors stem from a woman in her twenties or thirties with Graves' hyperthyroidism.

This clonotype has more than one count but fewer than ten. The gene calls are TRBV4-2 and TRBJ2-7, with D uncertain. Trimming stripped 1 base from V and 2 bases from J, with 9 bases between. CDR3 length: 14 amino acids. Germline assignment: CDR1 LGHNA and CDR2 YNFKEQ. In nucleotides, the CDR3 is TGTGCCAGCAGCCAAGCAGAAGGTACCTACGAGCAGTACTTC. Its protein product is CASSQAEGTYEQYF.

This clonotype was recorded only once. This chain connects TRBV29-1 to TRBJ2-7, with TRBD2 matching 9 bases. V trimming: 7 bases; J trimming: 3 bases; junction bases outside the gene matches: 10. The CDR3 runs to 14 residues. Germline V CDR1 and CDR2: SQVTM, ANQGSEA. The chain's CDR3 is CSASVAGELYEQYF. Here the CDR3 DNA reads TGCAGCGCCTCGGTAGCGGGGGAGCTCTACGAGCAGTACTTC.

V is TRBV20-1 and J is TRBJ2-7; a possible D gene is TRBD1 (7 bases). The V gene's germline CDR1 is DFQATT and CDR2 SNEGSKA (reference sequence). V lost 5 bases, J lost 4 bases, and 30 bases lay in between. CDR3 length equals 18 residues. CDR3 DNA sequence: TGCAGTGCTGCTTCGACAGGGACTGTTGTTGCTAGCCTTTACGAGCAGTACTTC. It translates to CSAASTGTVVASLYEQYF.

This clonotype has ten or more counts. The rearrangement links TRBV27 to TRBJ2-7; weak D call: TRBD2 (5 bases). V lost 3 bases and J lost 2, with 11 bases in between. The CDR3 runs 14 residues. Germline CDR1 is MNHEY and CDR2 is SMNVEV (reference sequence). The CDR3 loop reads CASSFAGETYEQYF. CDR3 nucleotide sequence: TGTGCCAGCAGTTTCGCCGGGGAGACCTACGAGCAGTACTTC.

CDR3 bases: TGTGCCACCGGGGGGAGCAGGGGAGAGACCCAGTACTTC. Its protein product is CATGGSRGETQYF. The chain uses TRBV15 and TRBJ2-5; D possibly uses TRBD1 or TRBD2 (6 bases each). Between the trimmed V and J ends, which lost 8 bases and 4 bases, there was a span of 14 bases. Germline V gene lookup returns CDR1 LNHNV and CDR2 YYDKDF (reference sequence). This CDR3 has 13 residues.

Only a few counts were recorded for this clonotype. The chain joins TRBV10-3 to TRBJ2-2; D remains ambiguous. The V gene lost 4 bases and the J gene lost 6 bases, with 3 bases spanning the gap. Germline V gene sequence: CDR1 ENHRY, CDR2 SYGVKD. CDR3 length: 11 residues. The CDR3 reads CAISGAGELFF. CDR3 sequence (DNA): TGTGCCATCAGTGGGGCCGGGGAGCTGTTTTTT.

This clonotype was observed at least ten times. This sequence joins TRBV7-8 and TRBJ2-1; D is possibly TRBD2 (5 bases). The CDR3 consists of 14 residues. Per the germline V gene, CDR1 is SGHVS and CDR2 is FQNEAQ. V lost 2 bases to trimming and J lost 5 bases, with 10 bases between them. The DNA of the CDR3 is TGTGCCAGCAGCTTAAGTCTAGCAGACAATGAGCAGTTCTTC. Its protein product is CASSLSLADNEQFF.

This clonotype was counted only a few times. The genes are TRBV6-2 or TRBV6-3 and TRBJ1-5; the match to TRBD1 covers 9 bases. The CDR3 covers 18 residues. The V gene end was trimmed by 7 bases and the J gene end by 0 bases; junction bases not matched to a gene: 13. The V gene's germline CDR1 is MNHEY and CDR2 SVGEGT. CDR3 nucleotide sequence: TGTGCCAGCACTACCGGGGACAGGGAACCTTATAGCAATCAGCCCCAGCATTTT. Its protein is CASTTGDREPYSNQPQHF.

This clonotype appeared many times. J is TRBJ1-3 and V is TRBV3-1; D possibly corresponds to TRBD1 (6 bases). Trimming took off 1 base at V and 6 bases at J, with 10 bases between the two ends. This CDR3 has 14 residues. From germline, CDR1 is LGHDT and CDR2 YNNKEL (reference sequence). The CDR3 DNA is TGTGCCAGCAGCCAAGGGGCAGGGGTAAACACCATATATTTT. Translating it yields CASSQGAGVNTIYF.

This clonotype was recorded many times. The chain carries TRBV29-1 and TRBJ1-2, with a possible D match to TRBD1 (6 bases). The length of the CDR3 is 12 residues. V gave up 7 bases and J gave up 6 bases, with 15 bases separating them. In germline, CDR1 is SQVTM, CDR2 ANQGSEA. The CDR3 DNA sequence: TGCAGCGGCCTGACAGGCTGGGATGGCTACACCTTC. Translated, it gives CSGLTGWDGYTF.

The V call is TRBV11-2, the J call TRBJ1-1; a possible D gene is TRBD1 (6 bases). Germline V CDR1 and CDR2: SGHAT, FQNNGV. V was pared by 5 bases and J by 4 bases, with 11 bases between. This CDR3 has 13 amino acids. The CDR3 region has the DNA TGTGCCAGCAGCATGGCCAGGGGCACTGAAGCTTTCTTT. Translating it yields CASSMARGTEAFF.

This rearrangement joins TRBV20-1 to TRBJ2-1, with no clear D. The V and J ends lost 0 bases and 0 bases respectively, with 9 bases between them. Looked up from germline, CDR1 is DFQATT and CDR2 is SNEGSKA (reference sequence). The CDR3 is 15 amino acids. This CDR3 reads CSAREERSSYNEQFF. The CDR3 DNA reads TGCAGTGCTAGAGAAGAGAGGAGCTCCTACAATGAGCAGTTCTTC.

The table lists this clonotype with many counts. V is TRBV7-9 and J is TRBJ1-2, with 7 bases fitting TRBD1. J was trimmed by 8 bases and V by 5 bases; bases with no gene match: 11. Germline V lookup: CDR1 SEHNR, CDR2 FQNEAQ (reference sequence). The CDR3 spans 14 residues. For the CDR3, the DNA is TGTGCCAGCAGCCGTCGTGGGACAGCTGGAGGCTACACCTTC. Residues: CASSRRGTAGGYTF.

In the case of this clonotype: A much larger clone differs from this one at a single base, so this may be a read error. The DNA for the CDR3 is TGTGCCAGCAGTTACTCTGCAGGTGGAACTAGCGGGAGGCCCAACAATGAGCAGTTCTTC. Its protein product is CASSYSAGGTSGRPNNEQFF. The genes are TRBV6-5 and TRBJ2-1; 12 bases fit TRBD2. The CDR3 is 20 residues long. Germline V CDR1 and CDR2: MNHEY, SVGAGI. Trimming removed 0 bases from V and 5 bases from J; junction bases left unmatched: 14.

The table lists this clonotype with many counts. The J gene is TRBJ1-5, the V gene TRBV6-1; D remains unclear. The V end lost 6 bases, the J end lost 5 bases, and 11 bases lay between the germline ends. Germline V gene lookup returns CDR1 MNHNS and CDR2 SASEGT. This CDR3 comprises 13 residues. The CDR3 nucleotides read TGTGCCAGCAGCCGTGGTGGGGATCAGCCCCAGCATTTT. Translated: CASSRGGDQPQHF.

This clonotype was picked up a small number of times. This chain connects TRBV10-3 to TRBJ2-7, with D possibly TRBD1 on 6 matching bases. Germline CDR1 and CDR2: ENHRY and SYGVKD. This CDR3 region has 15 residues. The V end was cut by 0 bases, the J end by 0 bases, with 9 bases between. The CDR3 DNA reads TGTGCCATCAGTGAGTCGGGGGCGAACTCCTACGAGCAGTACTTC. This sequence encodes CAISESGANSYEQYF.

This chain connects TRBV5-5 to TRBJ2-1; TRBD1 matches at 8 bases. The CDR3 is made up of 21 amino acids. Germline CDR1 is SGHKS and CDR2 is YYEKEE (reference sequence). The trim removed 0 bases at V and 0 bases at J, leaving 17 bases unmatched. The CDR3 loop reads CASSLGGWGRGPASSYNEQFF. The DNA of the CDR3 is TGTGCCAGCAGCTTGGGGGGGTGGGGCAGGGGGCCGGCTAGCTCCTACAATGAGCAGTTCTTC. Complete variable domain (other parts from reference TRBV5-5 and TRBJ2-1): DAGVTQSPTHLIKTRGQQVTLRCSPISGHKSVSWYQQVLGQGPQFIFQYYEKEERGRGNFPDRFSARQFPNYSSELNVNALLLGDSALYLCASSLGGWGRGPASSYNEQFFGPGTRLTVL.

J is TRBJ2-5 and V is TRBV7-2, with D unresolved. From germline, CDR1 is SGHTA and CDR2 FQGNSA. The CDR3 is made up of 13 amino acids. V lost 2 bases and J 3 bases, leaving 7 bases between the germline ends. The CDR3 DNA is TGTGCCAGCAGCTTAAGGCCAGAAGAGACCCAGTACTTC. Translating gives CASSLRPEETQYF.

This chain links TRBV12-3 or TRBV12-4 with TRBJ2-2; a weak D match, TRBD2 (6 bases). The CDR3 sequence is 16 residues long. Trimming shortened V by 10 bases and J by 3 bases, and 21 bases separated the two germline ends. CDR3 sequence reads: CATGGTTGSHTGELFF. DNA of the CDR3: TGTGCCACCGGGGGTACGACGGGATCACACACCGGGGAGCTGTTTTTT.

This clonotype was counted many times. The chain uses TRBV20-1 and TRBJ1-1; no clear D. CDR3 size: 11 residues. Trimming shortened V by 1 base and J by 2 bases, and 2 bases separated the two germline ends. In germline, CDR1 is DFQATT, CDR2 SNEGSKA (reference sequence). CDR3 residues: CSARVNTEAFF. The DNA for the CDR3 is TGCAGTGCTAGAGTCAACACTGAAGCTTTCTTT.